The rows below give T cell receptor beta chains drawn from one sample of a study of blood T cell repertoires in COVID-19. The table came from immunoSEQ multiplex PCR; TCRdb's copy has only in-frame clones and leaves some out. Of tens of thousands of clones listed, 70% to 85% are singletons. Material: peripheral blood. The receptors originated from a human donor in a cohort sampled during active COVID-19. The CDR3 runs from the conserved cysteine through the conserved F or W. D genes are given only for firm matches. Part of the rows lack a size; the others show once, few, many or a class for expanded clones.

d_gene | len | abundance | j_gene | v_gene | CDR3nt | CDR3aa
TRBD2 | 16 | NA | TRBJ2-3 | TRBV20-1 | TGCAGTGCTAGTCCCCTAGCGGACTATAGCACAGATACGCAGTATTTT | CSASPLADYSTDTQYF
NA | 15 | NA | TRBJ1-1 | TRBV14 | TGTGCCAGCAGCCAATTGGGGCAGGGGAACACTGAAGCTTTCTTT | CASSQLGQGNTEAFF
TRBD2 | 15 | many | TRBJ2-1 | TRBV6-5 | TGTGCCAGCAGCACCCTAGCGGGAGGGTCGAATGAGCAGTTCTTC | CASSTLAGGSNEQFF
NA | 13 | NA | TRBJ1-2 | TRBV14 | TGTGCCAGCAGCCAAGCACTGCTCTATGGCTACACCTTC | CASSQALLYGYTF
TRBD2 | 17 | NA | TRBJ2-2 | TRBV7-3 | TGTGCCAGCAGCTTAAGGGCTAGCGGGAGGGACACCGGGGAGCTGTTTTTT | CASSLRASGRDTGELFF
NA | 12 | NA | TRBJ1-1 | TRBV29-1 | TGCAGCTATCATAGGGGGAATACTGAAGCTTTCTTT | CSYHRGNTEAFF
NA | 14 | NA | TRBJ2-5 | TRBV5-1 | TGCGCCAGCAGCTTGGCGAGTGGCGGGGAGACCCAGTACTTC | CASSLASGGETQYF
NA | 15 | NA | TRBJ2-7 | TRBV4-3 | TGCGCCAGCAGCCAAGTAGCGGTCAGCTCCTACGAGCAGTACTTC | CASSQVAVSSYEQYF
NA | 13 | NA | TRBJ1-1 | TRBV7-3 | TGTGCCAGCAGCCGACAGGCGAACACTGAAGCTTTCTTT | CASSRQANTEAFF
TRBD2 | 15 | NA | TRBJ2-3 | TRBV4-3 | TGCGCCAGCAGCGCTAGCGGGAGAGACACAGATACGCAGTATTTT | CASSASGRDTDTQYF
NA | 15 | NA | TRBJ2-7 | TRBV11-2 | TGTGCCAGCAGCCGTACTAGTGGACAGACCTACGAGCAGTACTTC | CASSRTSGQTYEQYF
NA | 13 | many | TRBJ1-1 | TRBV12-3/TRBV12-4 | TGTGCCAGCAGTTTCCAGGGGTTTACTGAAGCTTTCTTT | CASSFQGFTEAFF
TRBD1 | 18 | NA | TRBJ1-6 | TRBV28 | TGTGCCAGCAGTCCGGGACAGGGGGCCTCATTCTATAATTCACCCCTCCACTTT | CASSPGQGASFYNSPLHF
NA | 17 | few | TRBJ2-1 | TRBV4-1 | TGCGCCAGCAGCCAAGGAGGGGTTAGCGGTCCCACCCATGAGCAGTTCTTC | CASSQGGVSGPTHEQFF
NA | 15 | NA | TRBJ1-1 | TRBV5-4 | TGTGCCAGCAGACAGTTCCAGGGGATTCACACTGAAGCTTTCTTT | CASRQFQGIHTEAFF
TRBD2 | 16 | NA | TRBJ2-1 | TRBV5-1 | TGCGCCAGCAGCGGATCTAGCGGGAGGTCCTACAATGAGCAGTTCTTC | CASSGSSGRSYNEQFF
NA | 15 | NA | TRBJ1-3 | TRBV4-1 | TGCGCCAGCAGCGTCCCGGGAGGGGCTGGAAACACCATATATTTT | CASSVPGGAGNTIYF
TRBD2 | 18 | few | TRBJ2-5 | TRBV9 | TGTGCCAGCAGCGTAGACGGGACTAGCAGAATCTTTCAAGAGACCCAGTACTTC | CASSVDGTSRIFQETQYF
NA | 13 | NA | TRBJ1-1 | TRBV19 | TGTGCCAGTACCTCCGGGGGGGTGGCTGAAGCTTTCTTT | CASTSGGVAEAFF
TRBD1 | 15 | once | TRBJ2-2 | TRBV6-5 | TGTGCCAGCAGTTACTCGACAGGGGGCACCGGGGAGCTGTTTTTT | CASSYSTGGTGELFF
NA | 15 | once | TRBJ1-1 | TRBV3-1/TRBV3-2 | TGTGCCAGCAGCCAAGTCCTGCGGTCGGGCACTGAAGCTTTCTTT | CASSQVLRSGTEAFF
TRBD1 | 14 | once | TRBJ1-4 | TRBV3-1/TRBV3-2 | TGTGCCAGCAGCCAAGTGACAGGGTCAGAAAAACTGTTTTTT | CASSQVTGSEKLFF
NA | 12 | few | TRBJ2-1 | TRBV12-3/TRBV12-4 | TGTGCCAGCAGTTTAAGGGGTTTTGAGCAGTTCTTC | CASSLRGFEQFF
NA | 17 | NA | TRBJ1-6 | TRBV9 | TGTGCCAGCAGCGTAGAAGGGGCCAGCCGGTATAATTCACCCCTCCACTTT | CASSVEGASRYNSPLHF
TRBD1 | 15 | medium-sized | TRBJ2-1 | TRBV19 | TGTGCCAGTAGTATAGCGGACAGGGGAGGGAATGAGCAGTTCTTC | CASSIADRGGNEQFF
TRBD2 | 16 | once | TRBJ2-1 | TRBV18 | TGTGCCAGCTCACCGATAGTGGCGGGAGCGCACAATGAGCAGTTCTTC | CASSPIVAGAHNEQFF
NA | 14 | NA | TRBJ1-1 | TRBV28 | TGTGCCAGCAGTGAACAACTCTGGGCAGGGACATCTTTCTTT | CASSEQLWAGTSFF
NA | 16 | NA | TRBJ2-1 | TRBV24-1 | TGTGCCACCAGTGATGTAGGGGGAGGGCCTGAAAATGAGCAGTTCTTC | CATSDVGGGPENEQFF
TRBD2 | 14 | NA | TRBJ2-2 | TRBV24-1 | TGTGCCACCGGACTAGCGGGAGAACCTGGGGAGCTGTTTTTT | CATGLAGEPGELFF
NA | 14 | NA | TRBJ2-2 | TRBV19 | TGTGCCAGTAAGCCCGCAAAGAACACCGGGGAGCTGTTTTTT | CASKPAKNTGELFF
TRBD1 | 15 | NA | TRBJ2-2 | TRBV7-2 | TGTGCCAGCACACAACAGGGGGCGATATCCGGGGAGCTGTTTTTT | CASTQQGAISGELFF